This T cell receptor beta chain was obtained from a study of shared T cell receptors in the human thymus. The protocol was immunoSEQ multiplex PCR, while the TCRdb copy is restricted to in-frame clones and leaves out a portion. The sample includes 500,000 to 850,000 clones, approximately 89% of them seen just once. These data also formed part of another study, on human thymus T cells. That report adds: Thymic tissue was derived from resections collected during corrective heart surgery. Biased V and J segment usage appeared in thymus and peripheral blood. Highly overlapping thymic repertoires among unrelated individuals were reported in related research.

The sample was thymocytes. The receptor comes from a boy younger than two with a congenital heart defect.

Here the CDR3 reads CASSQGPPGRETQYF. The CDR3 DNA sequence: TGCGCCAGCAGCCAGGGGCCCCCCGGTCGGGAGACCCAGTACTTC. The rearrangement joins TRBV5-1 to TRBJ2-5, with D possibly matching TRBD1 (6 bases). The CDR3 consists of 15 residues. V was trimmed by 4 bases and J by 5 bases, leaving 18 bases between them. Per the germline V gene, CDR1 is SGHRS and CDR2 is YFSETQ.